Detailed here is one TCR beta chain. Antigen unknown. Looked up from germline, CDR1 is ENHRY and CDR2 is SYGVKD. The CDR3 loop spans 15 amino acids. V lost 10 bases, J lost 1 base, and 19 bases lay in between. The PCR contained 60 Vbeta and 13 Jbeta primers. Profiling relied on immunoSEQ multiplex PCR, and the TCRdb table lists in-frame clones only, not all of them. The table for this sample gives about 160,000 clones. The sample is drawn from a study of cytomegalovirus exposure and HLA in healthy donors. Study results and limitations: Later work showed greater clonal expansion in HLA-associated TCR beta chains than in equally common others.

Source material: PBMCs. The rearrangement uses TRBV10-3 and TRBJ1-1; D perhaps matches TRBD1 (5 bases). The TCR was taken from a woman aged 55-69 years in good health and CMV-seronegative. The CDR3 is CATNPGGGRNTEAFF. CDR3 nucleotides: TGTGCCACGAACCCCGGGGGAGGGCGGAACACTGAAGCTTTCTTT.